This T cell receptor beta chain derives from a study of HIV-infected patients and healthy controls. The table lists this clonotype with many counts. About 540 ng RNA was reverse transcribed with alpha and beta constant-region primers. Using multiplexing indices, alpha and beta chain libraries were generated apart by chain-specific third strand synthesis. Via MiXCR, TCRdb re-called the 5' RACE reads, giving one row per CDR3 protein. Of some 17,000 distinct CDR3 sequences in the sample, just under 9.5% were seen once. CDR1 MGHRA and CDR2 YSYEKL come from the germline V gene. CDR3 length: 18 residues. Trimming removed 2 bases from V and 6 bases from J; junction bases left unmatched: 16. No cell fractionation was done, so the repertoire covers all unsorted peripheral blood T cells.

The sequence came from an adult in good health. Sequencing was performed on blood. The V gene is TRBV4-1, the J gene TRBJ2-3, with TRBD2 matching 8 bases. The DNA of the CDR3 is TGCGCCAGCAGCCAAACAAGCCGTAGCGGGAACCCATACGATACGCAGTATTTT. Protein sequence: CASSQTSRSGNPYDTQYF.